This T cell receptor beta chain comes out of a study of technical replicates of blood from several donors. Assay: immunoSEQ multiplex PCR; the TCRdb copy retains only in-frame clones and omits some. The sample gives about 75,000 clones, nearly 98% of which show up once; 0.18% is in the top ten. Sequencing input: T cells isolated from PBMCs. This receptor was taken from a human donor in good health.

CDR3 nucleotide sequence: TGTGCCAGCAGCTCCCCCGGGACTAGCGGGGGGGATACGCAGTATTTT. Translating it yields CASSSPGTSGGDTQYF. J is TRBJ2-3 and V is TRBV13; 15 nucleotides agree with TRBD2. The J segment lost 6 bases and the V segment lost 4 bases, leaving 5 bases of the junction unmatched. CDR3 length: 16 residues. Germline values: CDR1 PRHDT, CDR2 FYEKMQ (reference sequence).